This T cell receptor beta chain was found in a study of metastatic and nonmetastatic thyroid tumors. Study background: Malignant thyroid and benign thyroid patients provided blood and tumor or nodule tissue whose repertoires were compared.

Comments on this clone: What it binds is not known.

Thyroid surgery was preceded by no treatment in any patient. Study-wide points: Malignant tumors reportedly showed significantly higher TCR beta diversity than benign nodules in both blood and tumor.

V was pared by 0 bases and J by 5 bases, with 21 bases between. The CDR3 is 17 amino acids. CDR1 is DFQATT and CDR2 is SNEGSKA in the germline V gene (reference sequence). MiXCR re-clonotyped the PCR reads for TCRdb. Of around 36,000 clones in the sample, approximately 32% were seen once. Material: blood. V gene TRBV20-1 combines with J gene TRBJ2-3, with TRBD1 as a possible D gene (5 bases). The clonotype comes from a female donor with papillary thyroid cancer or a benign thyroid nodule (not recorded which). Some clones in this sample may be carry-over from other donors' samples. CDR3 loop: CSARDEWARGEKDTQYF. As DNA, the CDR3 is TGCAGTGCTAGAGATGAGTGGGCTAGGGGTGAAAAAGATACGCAGTATTTT.